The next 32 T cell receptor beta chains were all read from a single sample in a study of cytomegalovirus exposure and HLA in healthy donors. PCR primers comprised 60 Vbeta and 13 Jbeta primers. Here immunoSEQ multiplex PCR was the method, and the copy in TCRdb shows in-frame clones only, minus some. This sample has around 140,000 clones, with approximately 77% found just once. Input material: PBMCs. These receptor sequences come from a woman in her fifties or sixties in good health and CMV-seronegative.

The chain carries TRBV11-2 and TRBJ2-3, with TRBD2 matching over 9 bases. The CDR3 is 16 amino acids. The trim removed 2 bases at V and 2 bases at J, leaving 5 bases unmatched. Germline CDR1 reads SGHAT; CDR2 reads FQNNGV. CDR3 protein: CASSLRSGGNTDTQYF. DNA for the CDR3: TGTGCCAGCAGCTTAAGGAGCGGGGGGAACACAGATACGCAGTATTTT. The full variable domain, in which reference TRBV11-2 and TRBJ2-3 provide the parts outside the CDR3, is EAGVAQSPRYKIIEKRQSVAFWCNPISGHATLYWYQQILGQGPKLLIQFQNNGVVDDSQLPKDRFSAERLKGVDSTLKIQPAKLEDSAVYLCASSLRSGGNTDTQYFGPGTRLTVL.

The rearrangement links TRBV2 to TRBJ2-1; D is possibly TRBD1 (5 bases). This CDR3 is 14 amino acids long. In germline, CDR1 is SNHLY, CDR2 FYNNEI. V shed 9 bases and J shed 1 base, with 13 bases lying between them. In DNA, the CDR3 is TGTGCCAGTACAGGTCCCGTTTCCTACAATGAGCAGTTCTTC. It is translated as CASTGPVSYNEQFF.

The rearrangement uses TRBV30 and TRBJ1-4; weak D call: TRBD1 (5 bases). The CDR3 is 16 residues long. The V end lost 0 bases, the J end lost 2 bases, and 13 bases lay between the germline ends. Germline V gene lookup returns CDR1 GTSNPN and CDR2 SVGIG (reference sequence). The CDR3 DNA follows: TGTGCCTGGAGTGTAGCCAGGGTCAAGACTAATGAAAAACTGTTTTTT. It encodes CAWSVARVKTNEKLFF.

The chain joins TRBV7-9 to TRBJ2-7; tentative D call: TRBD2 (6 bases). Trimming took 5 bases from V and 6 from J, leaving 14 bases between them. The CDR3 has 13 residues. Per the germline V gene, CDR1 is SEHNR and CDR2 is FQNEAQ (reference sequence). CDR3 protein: CASSPNGGGEQYF. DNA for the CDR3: TGTGCCAGCAGCCCCAACGGGGGAGGCGAGCAGTACTTC.

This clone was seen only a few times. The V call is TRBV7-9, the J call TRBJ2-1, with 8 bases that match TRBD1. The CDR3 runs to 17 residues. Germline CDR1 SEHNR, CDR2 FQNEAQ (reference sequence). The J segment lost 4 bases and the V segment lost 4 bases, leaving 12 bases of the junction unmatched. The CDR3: CASSSLRTGKEYNEQFF. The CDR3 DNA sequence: TGTGCCAGCAGCTCCCTTCGGACAGGGAAGGAGTACAATGAGCAGTTCTTC.

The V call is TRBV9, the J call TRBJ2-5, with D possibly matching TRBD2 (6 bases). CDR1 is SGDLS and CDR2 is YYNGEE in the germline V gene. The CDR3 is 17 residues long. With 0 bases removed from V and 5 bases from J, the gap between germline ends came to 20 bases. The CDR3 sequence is CASSVALLQRAGETQYF. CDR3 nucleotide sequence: TGTGCCAGCAGCGTAGCCCTACTACAGCGGGCTGGGGAGACCCAGTACTTC. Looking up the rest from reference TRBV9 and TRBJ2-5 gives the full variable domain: DSGVTQTPKHLITATGQRVTLRCSPRSGDLSVYWYQQSLDQGLQFLIQYYNGEERAKGNILERFSAQQFPDLHSELNLSSLELGDSALYFCASSVALLQRAGETQYFGPGTRLLVL.

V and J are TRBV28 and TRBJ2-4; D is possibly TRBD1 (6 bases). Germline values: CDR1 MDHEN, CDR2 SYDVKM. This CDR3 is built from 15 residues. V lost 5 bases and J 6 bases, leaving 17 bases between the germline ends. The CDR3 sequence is CASSARTEAANIQYF. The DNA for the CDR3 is TGTGCCAGCAGTGCGCGGACAGAGGCGGCAAACATTCAGTACTTC.

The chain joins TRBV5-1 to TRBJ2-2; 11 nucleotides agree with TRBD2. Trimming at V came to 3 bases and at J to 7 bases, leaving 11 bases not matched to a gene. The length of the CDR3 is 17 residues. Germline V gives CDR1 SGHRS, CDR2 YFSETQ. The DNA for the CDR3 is TGCGCCAGCAGCTCCGGGACTAGCGGTCCGCGACGCGGGGAGCTGTTTTTT. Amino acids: CASSSGTSGPRRGELFF.

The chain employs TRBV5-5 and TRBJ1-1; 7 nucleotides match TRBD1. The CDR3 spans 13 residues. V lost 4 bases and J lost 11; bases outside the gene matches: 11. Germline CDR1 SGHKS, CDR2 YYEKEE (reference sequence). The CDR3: CASSRYQGGEAFF. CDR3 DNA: TGTGCCAGCAGCCGTTATCAGGGGGGTGAGGCTTTCTTT.

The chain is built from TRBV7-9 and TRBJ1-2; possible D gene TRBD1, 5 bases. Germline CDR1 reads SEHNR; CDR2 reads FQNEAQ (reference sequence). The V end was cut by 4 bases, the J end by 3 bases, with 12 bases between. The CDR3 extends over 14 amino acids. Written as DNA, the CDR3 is TGTGCCAGCAGCTCGGGGGTGTATGACTATGGCTACACCTTC. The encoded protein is CASSSGVYDYGYTF.

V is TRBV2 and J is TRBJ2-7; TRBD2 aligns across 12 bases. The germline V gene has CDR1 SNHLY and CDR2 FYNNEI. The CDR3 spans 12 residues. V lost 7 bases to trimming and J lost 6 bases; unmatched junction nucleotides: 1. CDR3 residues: CASKLAGGEQYF. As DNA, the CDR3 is TGTGCCAGCAAACTAGCGGGAGGCGAGCAGTACTTC.

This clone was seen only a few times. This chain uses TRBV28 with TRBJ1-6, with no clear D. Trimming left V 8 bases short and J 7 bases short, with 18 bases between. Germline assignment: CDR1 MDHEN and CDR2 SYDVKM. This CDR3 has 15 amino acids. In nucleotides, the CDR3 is TGTGCCAGCGCGTTCCTCGGGTCTCGGAATTCACCCCTCCACTTT. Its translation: CASAFLGSRNSPLHF.

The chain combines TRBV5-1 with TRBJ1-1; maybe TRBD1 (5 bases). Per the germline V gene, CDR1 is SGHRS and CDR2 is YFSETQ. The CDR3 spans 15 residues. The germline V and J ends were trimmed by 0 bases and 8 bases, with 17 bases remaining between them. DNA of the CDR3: TGCGCCAGCAGCTTGGGGTGGGGCGAATCGCGCGAAGCTTTCTTT. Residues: CASSLGWGESREAFF.

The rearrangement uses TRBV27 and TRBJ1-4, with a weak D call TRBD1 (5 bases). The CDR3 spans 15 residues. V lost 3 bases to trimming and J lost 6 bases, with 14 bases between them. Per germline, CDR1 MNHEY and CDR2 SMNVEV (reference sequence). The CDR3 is CASSLTSGPYEKLFF. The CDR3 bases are TGTGCCAGCAGTTTGACCTCAGGGCCATATGAAAAACTGTTTTTT. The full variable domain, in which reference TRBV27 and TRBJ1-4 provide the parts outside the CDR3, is EAQVTQNPRYLITVTGKKLTVTCSQNMNHEYMSWYRQDPGLGLRQIYYSMNVEVTDKGDVPEGYKVSRKEKRNFPLILESPSPNQTSLYFCASSLTSGPYEKLFFGSGTQLSVL.

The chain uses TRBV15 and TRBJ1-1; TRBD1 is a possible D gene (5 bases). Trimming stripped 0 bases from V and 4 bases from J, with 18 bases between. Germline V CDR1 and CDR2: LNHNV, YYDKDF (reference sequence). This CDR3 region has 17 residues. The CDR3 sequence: CATSRDGQRRAGTEAFF. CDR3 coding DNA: TGTGCCACCAGCAGAGATGGTCAGCGCAGGGCTGGCACTGAAGCTTTCTTT.

CDR3 sequence: CASSRLAGSSYEQYF. For the CDR3, the DNA is TGTGCCAGCAGCCGACTAGCGGGCAGCTCCTACGAGCAGTACTTC. V gene TRBV2 combines with J gene TRBJ2-7; TRBD2 agrees at 10 bases. CDR1 SNHLY and CDR2 FYNNEI come from the germline V gene. CDR3 length: 15 amino acids. The V gene end was trimmed by 6 bases and the J gene end by 0 bases; junction bases not matched to a gene: 5.

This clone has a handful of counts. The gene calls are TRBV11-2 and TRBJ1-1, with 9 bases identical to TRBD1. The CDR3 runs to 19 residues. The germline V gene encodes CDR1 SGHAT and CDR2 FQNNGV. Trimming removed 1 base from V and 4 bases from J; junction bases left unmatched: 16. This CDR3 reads CASSLGLGWGQGLPTEAFF. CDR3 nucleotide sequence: TGTGCCAGCAGCTTAGGTTTAGGGTGGGGACAGGGCCTCCCCACTGAAGCTTTCTTT.

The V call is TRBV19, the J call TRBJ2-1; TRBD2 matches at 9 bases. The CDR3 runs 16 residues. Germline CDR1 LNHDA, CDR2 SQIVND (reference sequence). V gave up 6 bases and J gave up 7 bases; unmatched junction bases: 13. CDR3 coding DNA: TGTGCCAGTAGGGTGGGGTGGAGCGGGGGGAGGAATGAGCAGTTCTTC. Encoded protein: CASRVGWSGGRNEQFF.

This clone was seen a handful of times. The CDR3 here is CAGRDRYNSPLHF. The CDR3 nucleotides read TGTGCCGGACGGGACAGGTACAATTCACCCCTCCACTTT. V is TRBV6-1 and J is TRBJ1-6; 8 bases match TRBD1. From germline, CDR1 is MNHNS and CDR2 SASEGT. The CDR3 sequence is 13 residues long. J gave up 7 bases and V 11 bases, and 7 bases lay outside the gene matches.

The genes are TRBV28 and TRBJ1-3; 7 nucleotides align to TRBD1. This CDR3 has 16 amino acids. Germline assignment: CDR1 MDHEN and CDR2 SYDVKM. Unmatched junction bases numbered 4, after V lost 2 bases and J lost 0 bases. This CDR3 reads CASSLPDRSSGNTIYF. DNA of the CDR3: TGTGCCAGCAGTTTACCGGACAGGTCCTCTGGAAACACCATATATTTT.

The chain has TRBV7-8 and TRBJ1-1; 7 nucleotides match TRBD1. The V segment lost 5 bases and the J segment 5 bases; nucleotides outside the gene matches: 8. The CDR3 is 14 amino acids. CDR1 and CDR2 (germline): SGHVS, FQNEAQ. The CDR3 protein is CASSPTGPGTEAFF. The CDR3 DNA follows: TGTGCCAGCAGCCCGACAGGGCCAGGTACTGAAGCTTTCTTT. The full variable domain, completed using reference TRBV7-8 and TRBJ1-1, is GAGVSQSPRYKVAKRGQDVALRCDPISGHVSLFWYQQALGQGPEFLTYFQNEAQLDKSGLPSDRFFAERPEGSVSTLKIQRTQQEDSAVYLCASSPTGPGTEAFFGQGTRLTVV.

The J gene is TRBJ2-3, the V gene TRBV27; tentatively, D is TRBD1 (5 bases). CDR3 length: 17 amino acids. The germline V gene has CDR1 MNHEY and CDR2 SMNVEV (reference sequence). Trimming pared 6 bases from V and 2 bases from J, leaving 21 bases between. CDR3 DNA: TGTGCCAGCAGCCATAGAATAGGGGATTGGGTCACAGATACGCAGTATTTT. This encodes CASSHRIGDWVTDTQYF.

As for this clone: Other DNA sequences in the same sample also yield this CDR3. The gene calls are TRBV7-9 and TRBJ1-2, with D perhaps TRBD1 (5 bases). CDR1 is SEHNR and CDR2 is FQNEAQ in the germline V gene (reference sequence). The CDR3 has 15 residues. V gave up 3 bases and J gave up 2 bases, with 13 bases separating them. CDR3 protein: CASSLDKDGNYGYTF. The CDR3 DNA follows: TGTGCCAGCAGCTTGGACAAGGACGGAAACTATGGCTACACCTTC.

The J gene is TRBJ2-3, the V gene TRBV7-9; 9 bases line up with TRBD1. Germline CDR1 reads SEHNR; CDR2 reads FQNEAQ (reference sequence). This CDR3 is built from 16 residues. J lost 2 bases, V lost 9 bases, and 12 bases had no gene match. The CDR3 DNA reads TGTGCCAGTACGAGTTACAGGGGGCGGAACACAGATACGCAGTATTTT. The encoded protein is CASTSYRGRNTDTQYF.

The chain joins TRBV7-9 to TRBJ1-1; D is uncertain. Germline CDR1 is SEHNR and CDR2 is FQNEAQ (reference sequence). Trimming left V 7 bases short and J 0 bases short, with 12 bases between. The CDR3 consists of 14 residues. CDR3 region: CASIEGYMNTEAFF. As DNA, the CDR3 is TGTGCCAGCATCGAGGGATACATGAACACTGAAGCTTTCTTT.

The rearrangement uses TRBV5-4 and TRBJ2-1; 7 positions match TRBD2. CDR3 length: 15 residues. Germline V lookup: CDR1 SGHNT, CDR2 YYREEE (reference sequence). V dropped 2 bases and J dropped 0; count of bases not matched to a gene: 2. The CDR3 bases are TGTGCCAGCAGCTTCGCGGGGGTCTCCTACAATGAGCAGTTCTTC. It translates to CASSFAGVSYNEQFF.

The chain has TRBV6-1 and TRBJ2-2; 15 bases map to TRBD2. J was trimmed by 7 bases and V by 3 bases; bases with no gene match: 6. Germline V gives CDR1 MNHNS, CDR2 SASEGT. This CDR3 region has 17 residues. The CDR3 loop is CASSERTSGGAGGELFF. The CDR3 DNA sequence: TGTGCCAGCAGTGAGAGGACTAGCGGGGGGGCTGGCGGGGAGCTGTTTTTT.

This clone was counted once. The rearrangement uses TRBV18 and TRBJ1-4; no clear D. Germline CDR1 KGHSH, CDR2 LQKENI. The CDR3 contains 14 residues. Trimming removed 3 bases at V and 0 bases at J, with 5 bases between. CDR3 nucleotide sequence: TGTGCCAGCTCACCTCAGTCAACTAATGAAAAACTGTTTTTT. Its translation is CASSPQSTNEKLFF. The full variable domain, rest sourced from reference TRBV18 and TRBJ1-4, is NAGVMQNPRHLVRRRGQEARLRCSPMKGHSHVYWYRQLPEEGLKFMVYLQKENIIDESGMPKERFSAEFPKEGPSILRIQQVVRGDSAAYFCASSPQSTNEKLFFGSGTQLSVL.

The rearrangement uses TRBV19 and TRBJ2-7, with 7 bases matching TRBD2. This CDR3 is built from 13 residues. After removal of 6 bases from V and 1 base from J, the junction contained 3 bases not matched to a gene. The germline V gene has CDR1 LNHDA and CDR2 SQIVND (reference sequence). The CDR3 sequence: CASRGLYSYEQYF. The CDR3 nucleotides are TGTGCCAGTAGGGGACTATATTCCTACGAGCAGTACTTC.

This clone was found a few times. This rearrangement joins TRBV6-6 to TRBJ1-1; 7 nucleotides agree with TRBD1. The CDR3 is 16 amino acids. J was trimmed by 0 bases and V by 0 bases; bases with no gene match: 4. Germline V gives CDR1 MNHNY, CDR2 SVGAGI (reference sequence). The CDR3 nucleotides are TGTGCCAGCAGTTACTCGACAGGGATCATGAACACTGAAGCTTTCTTT. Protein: CASSYSTGIMNTEAFF.

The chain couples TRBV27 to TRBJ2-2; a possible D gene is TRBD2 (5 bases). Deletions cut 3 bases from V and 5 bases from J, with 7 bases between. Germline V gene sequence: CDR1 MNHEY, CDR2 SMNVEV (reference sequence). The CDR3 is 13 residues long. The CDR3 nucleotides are TGTGCCAGCAGTTTCGGAGGTACCGGGGAGCTGTTTTTT. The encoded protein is CASSFGGTGELFF.

The CDR3 DNA reads TGTGCCAGCAGCTTACGACTAGCGGTATTTTTCGATCTGAATGAGCAGTTCTTC. Translation: CASSLRLAVFFDLNEQFF. The gene calls are TRBV7-9 and TRBJ2-1; 9 bases agree with TRBD2. The ends lost 2 bases at V and 7 bases at J; junction bases unmatched: 15. The CDR3 sequence is 18 residues long. CDR1 is SEHNR and CDR2 is FQNEAQ in the germline V gene (reference sequence).